This record looks at one T cell receptor (beta chain) sequence and its context. What it recognizes is unknown. These data originate in a study of T cell responses to AZD1222 COVID-19 vaccine. TCRdb's table, derived via immunoSEQ multiplex PCR, lists solely in-frame clones and lacks some. Among about 140,000 clones listed, over 90% were seen once. Study-wide points: Baseline antibody screening turned up just a handful of seropositive AZD1222 recipients. Spike regions recognized by vaccine-associated CD4 TCRs spanned the protein, led by 160-218 and 743-854. Clonal diversity was possibly underestimated, and white British individuals and females predominated among donors.

V dropped 6 bases and J dropped 5 bases, with 11 bases sitting between them. The germline V gene encodes CDR1 MNHNY and CDR2 SVGAGI (reference sequence). The CDR3 runs 14 residues. The source is an adult in good health. The source was peripheral blood, collected on day 0 of AZD1222 vaccination. The chain couples TRBV6-6 to TRBJ1-6; possible D gene TRBD1, 5 bases. The CDR3 here is CASRSGSNNSPLHF. The CDR3 DNA reads as TGTGCCAGCAGATCAGGGAGCAATAATTCACCCCTCCACTTT.